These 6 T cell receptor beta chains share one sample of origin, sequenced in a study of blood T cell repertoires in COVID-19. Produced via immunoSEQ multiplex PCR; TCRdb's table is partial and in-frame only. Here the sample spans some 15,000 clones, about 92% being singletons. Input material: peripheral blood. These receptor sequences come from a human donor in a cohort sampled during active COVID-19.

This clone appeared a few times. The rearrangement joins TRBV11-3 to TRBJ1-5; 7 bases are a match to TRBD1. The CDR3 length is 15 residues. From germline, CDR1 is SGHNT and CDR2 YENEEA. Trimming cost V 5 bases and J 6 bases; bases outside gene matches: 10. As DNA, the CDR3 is TGTGCCAGCAGCCCTCCTCCCGACAGGGTTCAGCCCCAGCATTTT. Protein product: CASSPPPDRVQPQHF.

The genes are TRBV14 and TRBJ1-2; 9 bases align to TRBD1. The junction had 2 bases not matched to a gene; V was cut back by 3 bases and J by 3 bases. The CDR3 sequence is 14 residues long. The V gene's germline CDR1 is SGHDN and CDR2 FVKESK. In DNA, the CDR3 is TGTGCCAGCAGCCAGGGGACAGGGTACTATGGCTACACCTTC. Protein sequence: CASSQGTGYYGYTF.

CDR3 amino acids: CASSDTLTETNGYTF. The DNA for the CDR3 is TGTGCCAGCAGTGACACCCTGACAGAGACCAATGGCTACACCTTC. The V call is TRBV6-4, the J call TRBJ1-2, with a weak D call TRBD1 (5 bases). The CDR3 spans 15 residues. The V gene's germline CDR1 is MRHNA and CDR2 SNTAGT. V was trimmed by 2 bases and J by 6 bases, leaving 16 bases between them.

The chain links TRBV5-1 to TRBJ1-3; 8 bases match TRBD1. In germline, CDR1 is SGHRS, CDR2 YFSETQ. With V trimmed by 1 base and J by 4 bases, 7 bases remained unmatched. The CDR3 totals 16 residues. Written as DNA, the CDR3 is TGCGCCAGCAGCTTGAAAGGACAGGGAGACGGAAACACCATATATTTT. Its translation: CASSLKGQGDGNTIYF.

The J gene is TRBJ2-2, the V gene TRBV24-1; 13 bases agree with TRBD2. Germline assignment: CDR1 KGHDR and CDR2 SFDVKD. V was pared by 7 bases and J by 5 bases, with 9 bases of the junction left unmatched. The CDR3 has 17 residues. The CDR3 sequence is CATSRGLTSGGTGELFF. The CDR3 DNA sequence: TGTGCCACCAGCCGGGGCTTGACTAGCGGGGGGACCGGGGAGCTGTTTTTT.

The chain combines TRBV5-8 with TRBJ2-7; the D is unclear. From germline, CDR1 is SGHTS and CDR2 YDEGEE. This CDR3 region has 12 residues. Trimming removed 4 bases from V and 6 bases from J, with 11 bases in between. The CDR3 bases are TGTGCCAGCAGCCGCCGCGGTGGCGAGCAGTACTTC. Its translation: CASSRRGGEQYF.